Listed here are 27 T cell receptor beta chains from one sample, sequenced in a study of regulatory T cells in long-lasting Graves disease. To make TCR beta libraries, researchers used iRepertoire HTBI primers and Arm-PCR of CDR3 regions. TCRdb independently ran MiXCR on the multiplex PCR reads; one entry per CDR3 protein. The table includes over 650,000 distinct CDR3 sequences, approximately 29% detected once. Time point meaning: persistent/refractory GD, antithyroid drugs over 5 years with positive TRAb. The TCR library was prepared using RNA isolated from PBMCs. Here the sequenced sample was peripheral blood mononuclear cells (PBMCs), taken when the disease was refractory, from a patient treated with antithyroid drugs. These receptors all stem from a female donor with Graves disease.

The chain couples TRBV6-5 to TRBJ2-3; D is ambiguous. Germline CDR1 reads MNHEY; CDR2 reads SVGAGI. The CDR3 covers 16 residues. The V end lost 0 bases, the J end lost 0 bases, and 10 bases lay between the germline ends. CDR3 sequence (DNA): TGTGCCAGCAGTTACTCGAAAAGTTGGAGCACAGATACGCAGTATTTT. Its protein product is CASSYSKSWSTDTQYF.

V is TRBV10-1 and J is TRBJ1-1, with D maybe TRBD1 (5 bases). The germline gives CDR1 WNHNN, CDR2 SYGVQD (reference sequence). CDR3 length: 14 residues. Trimming took 4 bases from V and 6 from J, leaving 15 bases between them. Here the CDR3 DNA reads TGCGCCAGCAGTGGGGGGTCCGAGTGGGCTGAAGCTTTCTTT. This translates into CASSGGSEWAEAFF.

This clonotype was counted only a few times. CDR3 residues: CASSVAGEDTEAFF. CDR3 DNA: TGTGCCAGCAGCGTAGCTGGGGAGGACACTGAAGCTTTCTTT. The V call is TRBV9, the J call TRBJ1-1; D is ambiguous. V lost 0 bases and J lost 3, with 9 bases in between. CDR1 is SGDLS and CDR2 is YYNGEE in the germline V gene. The CDR3 is made up of 14 amino acids. The variable domain in full, completed from reference TRBV9 and TRBJ1-1, reads DSGVTQTPKHLITATGQRVTLRCSPRSGDLSVYWYQQSLDQGLQFLIQYYNGEERAKGNILERFSAQQFPDLHSELNLSSLELGDSALYFCASSVAGEDTEAFFGQGTRLTVV.

The sample holds a few counts of this clonotype. The CDR3 is CASSIKGTTEAFF. Written as DNA, the CDR3 is TGCGCCAGCAGCATAAAGGGGACGACTGAAGCTTTCTTT. J is TRBJ1-1 and V is TRBV5-1; a possible D gene is TRBD1 (5 bases). The CDR3 runs to 13 residues. V was cut by 4 bases and J by 5 bases, with 12 bases left in between. Germline V gene sequence: CDR1 SGHRS, CDR2 YFSETQ.

This chain connects TRBV6-5 to TRBJ1-5; weak D call: TRBD1 (5 bases). The CDR3 runs to 19 residues. V was shortened by 2 bases and J by 2 bases, with 22 bases between the two germline ends. Looked up from germline, CDR1 is MNHEY and CDR2 is SVGAGI. The DNA of the CDR3 is TGTGCCAGCAGTTACACCTCCCGGGGCATCCAGGATGGCAATCAGCCCCAGCATTTT. This encodes CASSYTSRGIQDGNQPQHF.

This clonotype has a single count. V and J are TRBV29-1 and TRBJ1-4; TRBD1 aligns across 7 bases. Trimming cost V 5 bases and J 0 bases; bases outside gene matches: 6. Germline V gene sequence: CDR1 SQVTM, CDR2 ANQGSEA. The CDR3 runs to 15 residues. For the CDR3, the DNA is TGCAGCGTTATTGGACAGGCCGCAACTAATGAAAAACTGTTTTTT. Amino acids: CSVIGQAATNEKLFF.

The chain joins TRBV19 to TRBJ1-5; D not resolved. The germline V gene encodes CDR1 LNHDA and CDR2 SQIVND (reference sequence). The CDR3 sequence is 13 residues long. Trimming removed 4 bases at V and 5 bases at J, with 9 bases between. The CDR3 DNA reads as TGTGCCAGTAGTAGTCAGGAGTATCAGCCCCAGCATTTT. As protein: CASSSQEYQPQHF.

There are a few counts of this clonotype. The chain couples TRBV7-9 to TRBJ2-5, with TRBD2 matching 12 bases. The germline gives CDR1 SEHNR, CDR2 FQNEAQ (reference sequence). The CDR3 extends over 15 amino acids. V trimming: 5 bases; J trimming: 7 bases; junction bases outside the gene matches: 8. For the CDR3, the DNA is TGTGCCAGCAGCATGTGGACTAGCGGGAATGGGACCCAGTACTTC. Encoded protein: CASSMWTSGNGTQYF.

This clonotype was counted many times. The chain combines TRBV12-3 or TRBV12-4 with TRBJ1-6; 10 bases match TRBD1. The junction had 9 bases not matched to a gene; V was cut back by 7 bases and J by 6 bases. The CDR3 is made up of 16 amino acids. The CDR3 nucleotides read TGTGCCAGCACCCTAAATCGACAGGGGGCTAATTCACCCCTCCACTTT. It codes for CASTLNRQGANSPLHF.

This clonotype was counted a few times. The genes are TRBV7-6 and TRBJ1-6; D ambiguous. Germline CDR1 is SGHVS and CDR2 is FNYEAQ. The V gene lost 0 bases and the J gene lost 6 bases, with 12 bases spanning the gap. The CDR3 consists of 16 residues. Here the CDR3 DNA reads TGTGCCAGCAGCTTAGCAGATTATAACTCTAATTCACCCCTCCACTTT. As protein: CASSLADYNSNSPLHF.

The rearrangement uses TRBV3-1 and TRBJ2-7; 7 bases align to TRBD2. Trimming removed 4 bases from V and 0 bases from J; junction bases left unmatched: 9. The CDR3 has 16 residues. Germline V gene lookup returns CDR1 LGHDT and CDR2 YNNKEL (reference sequence). The DNA of the CDR3 is TGTGCCAGCAGCCTTACTGGCGGGAGCAGCTCCTACGAGCAGTACTTC. The encoded protein is CASSLTGGSSSYEQYF.

J is TRBJ1-5 and V is TRBV28, with D maybe TRBD1 (5 bases). Germline CDR1 is MDHEN and CDR2 is SYDVKM. CDR3 length equals 16 residues. V lost 4 bases and J lost 0, with 13 bases in between. CDR3 bases: TGTGCCAGCAGTTGGCAGGGACTGTATAGCAATCAGCCCCAGCATTTT. Amino acids: CASSWQGLYSNQPQHF.

This clonotype was detected a few times. The chain recombines TRBV6-1 with TRBJ2-7, with D hard to call. The germline V gene has CDR1 MNHNS and CDR2 SASEGT. With 1 base removed from V and 7 bases from J, the gap between germline ends came to 5 bases. This CDR3 has 11 residues. The CDR3 loop reads CASSEGEEQYF. DNA of the CDR3: TGTGCCAGCAGTGAAGGGGAAGAGCAGTACTTC.

CDR3 sequence (DNA): TGTGCCAGTAGTATGGGGTCAGGGAGGGATACGCAGTATTTT. Translation gives CASSMGSGRDTQYF. J is TRBJ2-3 and V is TRBV19; D is perhaps TRBD2 (6 bases). Germline V gives CDR1 LNHDA, CDR2 SQIVND (reference sequence). The CDR3 has 14 residues. Trimming left V 3 bases short and J 6 bases short, with 13 bases between.

This clonotype was seen at least ten times. A read error may produce the germline difference seen at one junction end. This chain links TRBV5-1 with TRBJ1-1, with a weak D call TRBD1 (5 bases). The germline V gene encodes CDR1 SGHRS and CDR2 YFSETQ. The CDR3 has 12 amino acids. The CDR3 bases are TGTGCCAGCAGTCGGGACGGAACTGAAGCTTTCTTT. Translating gives CASSRDGTEAFF.

The table lists this clonotype with many counts. The gene calls are TRBV3-1 and TRBJ1-1, with unresolved D. V shed 1 base and J shed 8 bases, with 5 bases lying between them. CDR1 LGHDT and CDR2 YNNKEL come from the germline V gene (reference sequence). CDR3 size: 11 residues. The CDR3 spells CASSQVGEAFF. The CDR3 DNA sequence: TGTGCCAGCAGCCAAGTAGGGGAAGCTTTCTTT.

Only a few counts were recorded for this clonotype. The chain is built from TRBV6-1 and TRBJ1-2; D is perhaps TRBD1 (5 bases). This CDR3 has 12 amino acids. Germline V gene sequence: CDR1 MNHNS, CDR2 SASEGT. The ends were cut back, 4 bases at V and 10 bases at J, with 13 bases in the middle. The CDR3 protein is CASSGGWLFYTF. The CDR3 DNA sequence: TGTGCCAGCAGTGGGGGGTGGCTGTTCTACACCTTC.

The sample holds many counts of this clonotype. Germline is not matched at one junction end, which may reflect a read error. The J gene is TRBJ2-5, the V gene TRBV5-1; D not certain. The CDR3 sequence is 11 residues long. Germline V gene sequence: CDR1 SGHRS, CDR2 YFSETQ. CDR3 nucleotide sequence: TGTGCCAGCAGCTTAGTCGAGACCCAGTACTTC. It yields the protein CASSLVETQYF.

This clonotype showed up many times. This chain uses TRBV2 with TRBJ1-2; D not certain. Germline V lookup: CDR1 SNHLY, CDR2 FYNNEI. The CDR3 has 15 amino acids. Trimming removed 4 bases at V and 0 bases at J, with 12 bases between. The CDR3, as DNA: TGTGCCAGCAGTGGGTCCTCAACTCCTAACTATGGCTACACCTTC. Protein product: CASSGSSTPNYGYTF.

This chain connects TRBV12-3 or TRBV12-4 to TRBJ1-2; D is ambiguous. Trimming took 5 bases from V and 7 from J, leaving 14 bases between them. The CDR3 sequence is 13 residues long. The CDR3 coding sequence is TGTGCCAGCAGTGATCATGTGGGGTTTGGCTACACCTTC. This codes for CASSDHVGFGYTF.

This clonotype was recorded a few times. The chain combines TRBV7-9 with TRBJ2-7; D not certain. Trimming removed 1 base from V and 5 bases from J, with 6 bases in between. The CDR3 covers 12 residues. The germline V gene encodes CDR1 SEHNR and CDR2 FQNEAQ (reference sequence). The CDR3 DNA sequence: TGTGCCAGCAGCTTAGGCCAGAACGAGCAGTACTTC. This gives the protein CASSLGQNEQYF. Variable domain in full (rest from reference TRBV7-9 and TRBJ2-7): DTGVSQNPRHKITKRGQNVTFRCDPISEHNRLYWYRQTLGQGPEFLTYFQNEAQLEKSRLLSDRFSAERPKGSFSTLEIQRTEQGDSAMYLCASSLGQNEQYFGPGTRLTVT.

This clonotype occurred a few times. The chain links TRBV7-9 to TRBJ2-7, with 7 bases matching TRBD2. The V gene end was trimmed by 1 base and the J gene end by 3 bases; junction bases not matched to a gene: 15. The CDR3 loop spans 18 amino acids. Per germline, CDR1 SEHNR and CDR2 FQNEAQ (reference sequence). CDR3 sequence: CASSLGGVLRETNYEQYF. CDR3 DNA: TGTGCCAGCAGCTTAGGGGGAGTTTTGCGGGAGACTAACTACGAGCAGTACTTC.

The sample holds many counts of this clonotype. The CDR3 sequence is CASRSYRGYGYTF. As DNA, the CDR3 is TGTGCCAGCAGATCATATAGGGGGTATGGCTACACCTTC. This chain connects TRBV2 to TRBJ1-2, with D possibly matching TRBD1 (6 bases). Germline values: CDR1 SNHLY, CDR2 FYNNEI. The CDR3 covers 13 residues. V was pared by 6 bases and J by 5 bases, with 13 bases between. Combining the CDR3 with reference TRBV2 and TRBJ1-2 gives the whole variable domain EPEVTQTPSHQVTQMGQEVILRCVPISNHLYFYWYRQILGQKVEFLVSFYNNEISEKSEIFDDQFSVERPDGSNFTLKIRSTKLEDSAMYFCASRSYRGYGYTFGSGTRLTVV.

This chain uses TRBV9 with TRBJ2-7, with 12 bases identical to TRBD2. The CDR3 totals 15 residues. After removal of 0 bases from V and 3 bases from J, the junction contained 1 base not matched to a gene. Germline CDR1 and CDR2: SGDLS and YYNGEE. The CDR3 coding sequence is TGTGCCAGCAGCGTAGGACTAGCGGGAGACTACGAGCAGTACTTC. Translating it yields CASSVGLAGDYEQYF.

V and J are TRBV3-1 and TRBJ2-2; 11 bases line up with TRBD2. This CDR3 region has 16 residues. V shed 4 bases and J 4 bases; nucleotides not matched to a gene: 5. Germline-derived CDR1 and CDR2 are LGHDT and YNNKEL (reference sequence). The CDR3: CASSPRTSGSTGELFF. As DNA, the CDR3 is TGTGCCAGCAGCCCACGTACTAGCGGGAGCACCGGGGAGCTGTTTTTT.

This chain uses TRBV11-2 with TRBJ1-5; tentative D call: TRBD1 (5 bases). V was shortened by 2 bases and J by 0 bases, with 8 bases between the two germline ends. The CDR3 runs to 15 residues. Looked up from germline, CDR1 is SGHAT and CDR2 is FQNNGV. CDR3 in amino acids: CASSLRGSSNQPQHF. Here the CDR3 DNA reads TGTGCCAGCAGCTTACGGGGGTCTAGCAATCAGCCCCAGCATTTT.

V is TRBV29-1 and J is TRBJ2-7; TRBD2 matches 8 bases. V dropped 2 bases and J dropped 4; count of bases not matched to a gene: 13. The CDR3 is 16 residues long. Germline lookup yields CDR1 SQVTM and CDR2 ANQGSEA. The CDR3 here is CSVETGRDGPPYEQYF. As DNA, the CDR3 is TGCAGCGTTGAAACCGGGAGGGACGGCCCCCCATACGAGCAGTACTTC.